This is a list of T cell receptor beta chains from one sample in a study of cytomegalovirus exposure and HLA in healthy donors. The assay was immunoSEQ multiplex PCR, and TCRdb's table has in-frame clones only and misses some. The sample carries some 120,000 clones, 70% to 90% recorded once. Sequencing was performed on PBMCs. Every receptor here comes from a woman under 30 in good health and CMV-seronegative. CDR3s include the opening cysteine and the closing phenylalanine or tryptophan.

J	V	CDR3
TRBJ2-1	TRBV27	CASSLGGRGNEQFF
TRBJ2-2	TRBV9	CASSVVSGGVTGELFF
TRBJ1-5	TRBV4-1	CASSQAQGNQPQHF
TRBJ2-7	TRBV28	CASSSGGSNYEQYF
TRBJ1-2	TRBV30	CAWRTRQATYGYTF
TRBJ2-5	TRBV28	CASRYRVGETQYF
TRBJ2-3	TRBV7-9	CASSVNTDTQYF
TRBJ2-3	TRBV9	CASSVVQSTDTQYF
TRBJ2-4	TRBV5-1	CASSPVRGGGNIQYF
TRBJ1-5	TRBV27	CASSSRQGVGQPQHF
TRBJ1-2	TRBV10-3	CAIRAGQSNYGYTF
TRBJ2-1	TRBV11-2	CASSPLSRDNEQFF
TRBJ1-2	TRBV4-1	CASSQDPGDNYGYTF
TRBJ2-3	TRBV10-3	CAISERGRGADTQYF
TRBJ2-3	TRBV27	CASSLYSGRDGDTQYF
TRBJ1-3	TRBV5-1	CASSLALSSGAGNTIYF
TRBJ1-2	TRBV7-8	CASSIQGVLNYGYTF
TRBJ2-5	TRBV7-8	CASSLDGTGAQETQYF
TRBJ2-1	TRBV20-1	CSAMGRNEQFF
TRBJ2-3	TRBV11-3	CASSFEGTESTDTQYF
TRBJ1-5	TRBV6-5	CASRLLQGQNQPQHF
TRBJ1-5	TRBV19	CASSKIRDINQPQHF
TRBJ2-7	TRBV5-1	CASSLATIYEQYF
TRBJ2-1	TRBV7-2	CASSQPPRGGYNEQFF
TRBJ2-2	TRBV4-3	CASSQDGTGELFF
TRBJ2-3	TRBV6-1	CASSESPRGKSTDTQYF
TRBJ2-2	TRBV15	CATSRDFGIAAMPGTGELFF
TRBJ2-6	TRBV7-3	CASSRGDPISGANVLTF
TRBJ2-2	TRBV18	CASSGGLVNTGELFF
TRBJ2-7	TRBV27	CASNTGGPSYEQYF
TRBJ2-2	TRBV7-2	CASSVAGRTGELFF
TRBJ2-5	TRBV27	CASSFGTTQYF
TRBJ1-6	TRBV18	CASSPRELTGLEEAHF
TRBJ2-3	TRBV7-9	CASSLARGAGSTDTQYF
TRBJ2-5	TRBV7-9	CASSLGTGVSETQYF
TRBJ2-1	TRBV19	CASSIIAGGNNEQFF
TRBJ2-7	TRBV19	CASSIRDKEYEQYF
TRBJ2-2	TRBV27	CASSYGDWRTGELFF
TRBJ2-2	TRBV29-1	CSGGTGSYTGELFF
TRBJ2-7	TRBV6-5	CASSSATSGSYEQYF
TRBJ1-1	TRBV19	CASSLTGRNTEAFF
TRBJ2-5	TRBV7-9	CASSLTGEGETQYF
TRBJ2-5	TRBV4-3	CASSPFWGVDETQYF
TRBJ2-7	TRBV14	CASSQDGTYEQYF
TRBJ2-7	TRBV2	CASSVEGGGFYEQYF
TRBJ2-5	TRBV2	CASSVQGRMGQETQYF
TRBJ2-7	TRBV6-1	CASSEARRSFVSYEQYF
TRBJ2-3	TRBV9	CASSPTSGGDTQYF
TRBJ1-1	TRBV10-3	CAISESGRESEAFF
TRBJ1-1	TRBV19	CASSMWGGNTEAFF
TRBJ2-7	TRBV11-3	CASSLGQGNEQYF
TRBJ2-3	TRBV5-6	CASSLLVVLGGSTDTQYF
TRBJ2-7	TRBV10-1	CASTRGWLAGPPSTYEQYF
TRBJ2-1	TRBV11-2	CASSLEQPGVFGNEQFF
TRBJ2-7	TRBV5-1	CASKISGGNYEQYF
TRBJ2-1	TRBV2	CASSVVGGQGNEQFF
TRBJ2-1	TRBV19	CASSHRLAGGPYNEQFF
TRBJ2-7	TRBV19	CASSRDGQGSYEQYF
TRBJ2-7	TRBV7-2	CASSSGIAYEQYF
TRBJ2-7	TRBV5-1	CASSWTGRSYEQYF